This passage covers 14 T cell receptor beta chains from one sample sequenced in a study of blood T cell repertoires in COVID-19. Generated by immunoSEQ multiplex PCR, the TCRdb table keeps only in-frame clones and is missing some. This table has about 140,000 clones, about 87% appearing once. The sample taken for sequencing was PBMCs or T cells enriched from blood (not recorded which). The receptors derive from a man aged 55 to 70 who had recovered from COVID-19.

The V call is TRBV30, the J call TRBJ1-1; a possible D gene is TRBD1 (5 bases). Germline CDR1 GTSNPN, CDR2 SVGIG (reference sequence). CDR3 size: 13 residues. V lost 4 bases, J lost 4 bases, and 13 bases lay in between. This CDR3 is CAWNPGGFTEAFF. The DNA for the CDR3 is TGTGCCTGGAATCCGGGGGGTTTCACTGAAGCTTTCTTT. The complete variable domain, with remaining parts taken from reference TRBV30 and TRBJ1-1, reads SQTIHQWPATLVQPVGSPLSLECTVEGTSNPNLYWYRQAAGRGLQLLFYSVGIGQISSEVPQNLSASRPQDRQFILSSKKLLLSDSGFYLCAWNPGGFTEAFFGQGTRLTVV.

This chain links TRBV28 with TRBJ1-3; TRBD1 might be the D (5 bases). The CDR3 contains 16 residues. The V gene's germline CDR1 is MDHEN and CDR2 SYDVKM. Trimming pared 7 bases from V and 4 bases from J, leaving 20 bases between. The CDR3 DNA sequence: TGTGCCAGCACTTCCCAGCGGGGCAACCTGGGAAACACCATATATTTT. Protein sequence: CASTSQRGNLGNTIYF. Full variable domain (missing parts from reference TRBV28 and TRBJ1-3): DVKVTQSSRYLVKRTGEKVFLECVQDMDHENMFWYRQDPGLGLRLIYFSYDVKMKEKGDIPEGYSVSREKKERFSLILESASTNQTSMYLCASTSQRGNLGNTIYFGEGSWLTVV.

CDR3 bases: TGTGCCAGCAGCTTGGCCCCGGGACAGCCCCTTGAAGCTTTCTTT. It translates to CASSLAPGQPLEAFF. The chain combines TRBV5-5 with TRBJ1-1, with 7 positions matching TRBD1. The V gene end was trimmed by 0 bases and the J gene end by 7 bases; junction bases not matched to a gene: 9. Looked up from germline, CDR1 is SGHKS and CDR2 is YYEKEE (reference sequence). The CDR3 has 15 residues.

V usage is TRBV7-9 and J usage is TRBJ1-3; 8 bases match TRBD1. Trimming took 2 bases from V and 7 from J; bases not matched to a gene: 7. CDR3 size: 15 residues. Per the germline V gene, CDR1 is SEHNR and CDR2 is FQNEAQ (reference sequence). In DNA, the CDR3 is TGTGCCAGCAGCTTATTGGACAGGGTTATGAACACCATATATTTT. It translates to CASSLLDRVMNTIYF. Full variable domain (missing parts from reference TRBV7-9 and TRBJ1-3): DTGVSQNPRHKITKRGQNVTFRCDPISEHNRLYWYRQTLGQGPEFLTYFQNEAQLEKSRLLSDRFSAERPKGSFSTLEIQRTEQGDSAMYLCASSLLDRVMNTIYFGEGSWLTVV.

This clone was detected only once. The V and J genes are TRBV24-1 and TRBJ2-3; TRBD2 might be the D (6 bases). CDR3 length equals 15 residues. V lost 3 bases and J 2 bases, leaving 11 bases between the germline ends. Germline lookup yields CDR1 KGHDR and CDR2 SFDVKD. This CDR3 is CATSDPKRVTDTQYF. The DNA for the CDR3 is TGTGCCACCAGTGATCCCAAGCGGGTCACAGATACGCAGTATTTT.

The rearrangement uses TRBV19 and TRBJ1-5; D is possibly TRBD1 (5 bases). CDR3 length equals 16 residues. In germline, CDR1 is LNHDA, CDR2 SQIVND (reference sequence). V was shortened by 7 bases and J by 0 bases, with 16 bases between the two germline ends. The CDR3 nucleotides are TGTGCCAGTATAAATCAGGGATCATATAGCAATCAGCCCCAGCATTTT. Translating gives CASINQGSYSNQPQHF.

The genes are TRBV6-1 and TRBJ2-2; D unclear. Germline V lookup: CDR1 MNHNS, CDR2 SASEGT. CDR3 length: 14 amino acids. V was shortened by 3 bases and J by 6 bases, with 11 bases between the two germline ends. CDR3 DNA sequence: TGTGCCAGCAGTGACGCTAATCCCGCCGGGGAGCTGTTTTTT. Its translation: CASSDANPAGELFF.

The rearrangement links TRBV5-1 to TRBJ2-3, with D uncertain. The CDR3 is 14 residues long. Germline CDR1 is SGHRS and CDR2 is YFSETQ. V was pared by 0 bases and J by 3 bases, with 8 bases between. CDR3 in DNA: TGCGCCAGCAGCTTGGACAGTCCGACAGATACGCAGTATTTT. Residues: CASSLDSPTDTQYF.

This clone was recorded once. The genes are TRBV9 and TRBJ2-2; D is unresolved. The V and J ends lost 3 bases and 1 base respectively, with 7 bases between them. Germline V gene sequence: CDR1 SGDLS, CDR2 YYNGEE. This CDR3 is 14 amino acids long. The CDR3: CASSALKNTGELFF. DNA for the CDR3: TGTGCCAGCAGCGCTCTTAAGAACACCGGGGAGCTGTTTTTT.

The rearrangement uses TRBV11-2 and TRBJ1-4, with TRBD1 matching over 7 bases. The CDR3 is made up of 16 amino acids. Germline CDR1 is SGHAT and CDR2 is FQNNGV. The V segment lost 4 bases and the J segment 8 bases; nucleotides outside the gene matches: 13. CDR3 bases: TGTGCCAGCAGCTCGCAAGGAGGGGGCAATGAAGAAAAACTGTTTTTT. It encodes CASSSQGGGNEEKLFF.

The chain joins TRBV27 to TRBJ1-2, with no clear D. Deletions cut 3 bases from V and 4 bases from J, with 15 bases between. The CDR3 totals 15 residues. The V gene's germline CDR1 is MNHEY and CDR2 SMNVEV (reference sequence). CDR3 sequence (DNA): TGTGCCAGCAGTTTCCGACAAGGCCACGGCTATGGCTACACCTTC. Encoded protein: CASSFRQGHGYGYTF.

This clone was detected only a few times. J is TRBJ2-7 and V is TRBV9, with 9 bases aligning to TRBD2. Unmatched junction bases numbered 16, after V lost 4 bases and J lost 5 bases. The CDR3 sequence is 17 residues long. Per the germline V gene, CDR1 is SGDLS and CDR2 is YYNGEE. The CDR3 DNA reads TGTGCCAGCAGCTTCGCCCCCTCTAGCGGGAAAGTCAACGAGCAGTACTTC. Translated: CASSFAPSSGKVNEQYF.

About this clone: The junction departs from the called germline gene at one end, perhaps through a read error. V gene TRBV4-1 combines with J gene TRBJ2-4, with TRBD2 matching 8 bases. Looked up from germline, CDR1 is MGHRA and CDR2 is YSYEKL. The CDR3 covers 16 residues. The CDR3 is CASSQEAGGATNIQYF. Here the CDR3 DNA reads TGCGCCAGCAGCCAAGAGGCGGGAGGCGCCACAAACATTCAGTACTTC.

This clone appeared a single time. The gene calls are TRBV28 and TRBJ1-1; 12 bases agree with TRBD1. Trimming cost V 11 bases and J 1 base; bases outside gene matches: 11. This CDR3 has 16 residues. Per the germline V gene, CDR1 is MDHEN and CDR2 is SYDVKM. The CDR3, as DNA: TGTGCCGGACGGGGACAGGGGGCGCGGCAGAACACTGAAGCTTTCTTT. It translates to CAGRGQGARQNTEAFF.